Shown below are 22 T cell receptor beta chains from a single sample sequenced in a study of T cell repertoires in cytomegalovirus infection. MiXCR, run by TCRdb on the reads, gives a single entry per CDR3 protein. Here the sample spans some 130,000 distinct CDR3 sequences, roughly 9% being singletons. The sequenced sample was PBMCs. The receptors stem from a human donor in good health (CMV status not recorded). Some clones in this sample may be carry-over from other donors' samples.

The table lists this clonotype with many counts. The chain is built from TRBV28 and TRBJ2-7; 7 bases match TRBD2. The CDR3 is 14 residues long. CDR1 and CDR2 (germline): MDHEN, SYDVKM. J lost 0 bases, V lost 10 bases, and 9 bases had no gene match. DNA of the CDR3: TGTGCCACCACGACGGGGGGACTCTCCTACGAGCAGTACTTC. Translated, it gives CATTTGGLSYEQYF.

This clonotype was seen at least ten times. The rearrangement links TRBV7-6 to TRBJ2-7; tentative D call: TRBD1 (6 bases). The CDR3 runs 14 residues. Trimming took off 5 bases at V and 2 bases at J, with 13 bases between the two ends. CDR1 SGHVS and CDR2 FNYEAQ come from the germline V gene. For the CDR3, the DNA is TGTGCCAGCAGCCCCAGACAGGAAGCCTACGAGCAGTACTTC. It yields the protein CASSPRQEAYEQYF. The full variable domain, its missing parts supplied by reference TRBV7-6 and TRBJ2-7, is GAGVSQSPRYKVTKRGQDVALRCDPISGHVSLYWYRQALGQGPEFLTYFNYEAQQDKSGLPNDRFSAERPEGSISTLTIQRTEQRDSAMYRCASSPRQEAYEQYFGPGTRLTVT.

V and J are TRBV6-4 and TRBJ2-3; the D gene is possibly TRBD1 (6 bases). This CDR3 has 15 residues. Trimming shortened V by 5 bases and J by 2 bases, and 14 bases separated the two germline ends. Germline values: CDR1 MRHNA, CDR2 SNTAGT. Here the CDR3 reads CASSKRDTYTDTQYF. In DNA form, the CDR3 reads TGTGCCAGCAGTAAACGGGACACTTACACAGATACGCAGTATTTT.

This clonotype was detected a few times. The V gene is TRBV10-3, the J gene TRBJ2-3; 7 bases agree with TRBD2. V lost 6 bases and J lost 3; bases outside the gene matches: 12. The CDR3 totals 16 residues. Looked up from germline, CDR1 is ENHRY and CDR2 is SYGVKD. CDR3 in amino acids: CAISDPGGGITDTQYF. CDR3 coding DNA: TGTGCCATCAGCGATCCGGGCGGGGGTATTACAGATACGCAGTATTTT.

There are a few counts of this clonotype. The chain employs TRBV29-1 and TRBJ1-1; possible D gene TRBD1, 5 bases. In germline, CDR1 is SQVTM, CDR2 ANQGSEA. Trimming left V 6 bases short and J 1 base short, with 15 bases between. The CDR3 consists of 14 residues. The CDR3, as DNA: TGCAGCGTCACAGCCGGGACGACGAACACTGAAGCTTTCTTT. This encodes CSVTAGTTNTEAFF. Together with reference TRBV29-1 and TRBJ1-1, the CDR3 gives the full variable domain: SAVISQKPSRDICQRGTSLTIQCQVDSQVTMMFWYRQQPGQSLTLIATANQGSEATYESGFVIDKFPISRPNLTFSTLTVSNMSPEDSSIYLCSVTAGTTNTEAFFGQGTRLTVV.

Ten or more counts support this clonotype. V and J are TRBV14 and TRBJ2-1, with no clear D. CDR3 length: 18 residues. Germline V gives CDR1 SGHDN, CDR2 FVKESK. V was cut by 0 bases and J by 8 bases, with 23 bases left in between. The CDR3 DNA follows: TGTGCCAGCAGCCAAGATAGAGCTTGGCTCGCCCTTATGGATGAGCAGTTCTTC. Protein: CASSQDRAWLALMDEQFF. Full variable domain (missing parts from reference TRBV14 and TRBJ2-1): EAGVTQFPSHSVIEKGQTVTLRCDPISGHDNLYWYRRVMGKEIKFLLHFVKESKQDESGMPNNRFLAERTGGTYSTLKVQPAELEDSGVYFCASSQDRAWLALMDEQFFGPGTRLTVL.

This clonotype came up many times. The V gene is TRBV29-1, the J gene TRBJ1-1, with D possibly TRBD1 on 6 matching bases. Germline V gene data show CDR1 as SQVTM and CDR2 as ANQGSEA. CDR3 length: 13 residues. Trimming took off 2 bases at V and 2 bases at J, with 9 bases between the two ends. This chain's CDR3 is CSVETGSNTEAFF. The DNA for the CDR3 is TGCAGCGTTGAAACAGGGAGCAACACTGAAGCTTTCTTT.

The J gene is TRBJ2-7, the V gene TRBV29-1; a possible D gene is TRBD2 (6 bases). Trimming shortened V by 6 bases and J by 3 bases, and 12 bases separated the two germline ends. This CDR3 spans 12 amino acids. The V gene's germline CDR1 is SQVTM and CDR2 ANQGSEA. DNA of the CDR3: TGCAGCGTCCAGGAGGGGAGCTACGAGCAGTACTTC. This translates into CSVQEGSYEQYF.

This clonotype was observed many times. This chain joins TRBV10-3 and TRBJ2-6; TRBD2 matches 16 bases. The CDR3 has 20 amino acids. Germline CDR1 ENHRY, CDR2 SYGVKD. Losses at the gene ends were 3 bases for V and 0 bases for J; bases not matched to a gene: 5. Here the CDR3 reads CAISEPGLAGGPSGANVLTF. DNA of the CDR3: TGTGCCATCAGTGAACCGGGACTAGCGGGGGGGCCCTCTGGGGCCAACGTCCTGACTTTC.

The J gene is TRBJ2-7, the V gene TRBV18; TRBD2 is a possible D gene (5 bases). The CDR3 sequence is 13 residues long. Germline V CDR1 and CDR2: KGHSH, LQKENI. Trimming pared 5 bases from V and 6 bases from J, leaving 14 bases between. The CDR3 region has the DNA TGTGCCAGCTCAAGCTCGGACTCCAGCGAGCAGTACTTC. Residues: CASSSSDSSEQYF. Looking up the rest from reference TRBV18 and TRBJ2-7 gives the full variable domain: NAGVMQNPRHLVRRRGQEARLRCSPMKGHSHVYWYRQLPEEGLKFMVYLQKENIIDESGMPKERFSAEFPKEGPSILRIQQVVRGDSAAYFCASSSSDSSEQYFGPGTRLTVT.

CDR3 nucleotide sequence: TGCAGTGCTAGAGCCCAGGGTTACGAAAATGGCTACACCTTC. Translating it yields CSARAQGYENGYTF. This chain joins TRBV20-1 and TRBJ1-2, with D possibly being TRBD1 (5 bases). Trimming left V 1 base short and J 6 bases short, with 15 bases between. From germline, CDR1 is DFQATT and CDR2 SNEGSKA (reference sequence). This CDR3 has 14 residues.

The table lists this clonotype with many counts. The chain couples TRBV5-1 to TRBJ2-5; maybe TRBD1 (5 bases). The CDR3 has 16 amino acids. Germline assignment: CDR1 SGHRS and CDR2 YFSETQ. The germline V and J ends were trimmed by 4 bases and 2 bases, with 18 bases remaining between them. DNA of the CDR3: TGCGCCAGCAGCAGAGGCCCTAACCGACAGCAAGAGACCCAGTACTTC. Encoded protein: CASSRGPNRQQETQYF.

This clonotype was counted many times. The chain uses TRBV2 and TRBJ2-5; 10 positions agree with TRBD2. V was clipped by 3 bases and J by 4 bases; unmatched bases: 2. CDR1 is SNHLY and CDR2 is FYNNEI in the germline V gene. The CDR3 totals 14 residues. CDR3 sequence reads: CASSESGGGETQYF. CDR3 DNA: TGTGCCAGCAGTGAGAGCGGGGGGGGAGAGACCCAGTACTTC.

This clonotype was seen many times. This chain uses TRBV12-3 or TRBV12-4 with TRBJ2-1, with 7 nucleotides matching TRBD2. This CDR3 spans 14 amino acids. The junction had 11 bases not matched to a gene; V was cut back by 6 bases and J by 9 bases. The CDR3 nucleotides are TGTGCCAGCAGCCTTCCACCGCGGGAGAGTGAGCAGTTCTTC. Amino acid sequence: CASSLPPRESEQFF.

As concerns this clonotype: This clone may be a read error of a much larger clone one base away. The chain couples TRBV2 to TRBJ2-5; D perhaps matches TRBD1 (5 bases). The V gene's germline CDR1 is SNHLY and CDR2 FYNNEI. CDR3 length equals 14 residues. CDR3 residues: CTSSEQAFQETQYF. The CDR3 DNA reads TGTACCAGCAGTGAACAGGCATTCCAAGAGACCCAGTACTTC.

This clonotype was detected a few times. The chain is built from TRBV7-9 and TRBJ1-2, with 8 bases lining up with TRBD1. The CDR3 consists of 16 residues. The germline V gene has CDR1 SEHNR and CDR2 FQNEAQ (reference sequence). V lost 1 base to trimming and J lost 6 bases; unmatched junction nucleotides: 10. The CDR3 bases are TGTGCCAGCAGCTTAGTCGGCGGCAGGGGGCAGGATGGCTACACCTTC. The encoded protein is CASSLVGGRGQDGYTF.

This clonotype was picked up many times. The V and J genes are TRBV12-3 or TRBV12-4 and TRBJ2-2, with D perhaps TRBD2 (7 bases). Trimming stripped 6 bases from V and 1 base from J, with 15 bases between. The CDR3 is 16 amino acids. The CDR3 sequence is CASREGGGQNTGELFF. The DNA of the CDR3 is TGTGCCAGCAGAGAGGGGGGGGGACAGAACACCGGGGAGCTGTTTTTT.

This clonotype was recorded a few times. The chain is built from TRBV11-1 and TRBJ2-1; 8 nucleotides line up with TRBD2. The CDR3 is made up of 13 amino acids. V dropped 6 bases and J dropped 6; count of bases not matched to a gene: 4. CDR1 is SGHAT, CDR2 FQDESV, per germline (reference sequence). The CDR3 DNA sequence: TGTGCCAGCAGATCCGGGACTAGCAATGAGCAGTTCTTC. Its protein is CASRSGTSNEQFF. Variable domain in full (rest from reference TRBV11-1 and TRBJ2-1): EAEVAQSPRYKITEKSQAVAFWCDPISGHATLYWYRQILGQGPELLVQFQDESVVDDSQLPKDRFSAERLKGVDSTLKIQPAELGDSAMYLCASRSGTSNEQFFGPGTRLTVL.

Details on this clonotype: One base away lies a much larger clone, so this may be a sequencing read error. The chain joins TRBV14 to TRBJ1-6; tentatively, D is TRBD1 (6 bases). Trimming pared 2 bases from V and 0 bases from J, leaving 11 bases between. Germline lookup yields CDR1 SGHDN and CDR2 FVKESK. The CDR3 runs 17 residues. CDR3 residues: CASSQQGRSSYNSPLHF. The CDR3 DNA is TGTGCCAGCAGCCAACAGGGGAGGAGCTCCTATAATTCACCCCTCCACTTT.

This clonotype has only a few counts. The chain recombines TRBV29-1 with TRBJ2-3; D unclear. Trimming left V 4 bases short and J 6 bases short, with 8 bases between. Germline V gene lookup returns CDR1 SQVTM and CDR2 ANQGSEA. This CDR3 spans 11 amino acids. The CDR3 region is CSVALGDTQYF. The CDR3 region has the DNA TGCAGCGTTGCCTTGGGGGATACGCAGTATTTT.

As to this clonotype: This may be a read error: a much more frequent sequence differs by one nucleotide. This chain uses TRBV28 with TRBJ1-1; possible D gene TRBD1, 5 bases. Trimming took 6 bases from V and 10 from J, leaving 18 bases between them. Germline CDR1 MDHEN, CDR2 SYDVKM. The CDR3 runs 13 residues. CDR3 sequence reads: CASSSPEGRRAFF. In nucleotides, the CDR3 is TGTGCCAGCAGCTCACCCGAGGGACGAAGAGCTTTCTTT.

In this sample, this clonotype turned up a few times. V usage is TRBV6-5 and J usage is TRBJ2-3, with D uncertain. The CDR3 runs 15 residues. V was trimmed by 8 bases and J by 6 bases, leaving 21 bases between them. The germline V gene encodes CDR1 MNHEY and CDR2 SVGAGI. The CDR3 loop is CASAERRVGFDTQYF. In nucleotides, the CDR3 is TGTGCCAGCGCCGAACGGCGAGTAGGATTTGATACGCAGTATTTT.